Listed below are T cell receptor beta chains from one sample, sequenced in a study of T-cell memory formation after mild COVID-19. TCRdb fed the 5' RACE reads into MiXCR, producing one record per CDR3 protein. The table records under 450,000 distinct CDR3 sequences, 20% to 30% of them present only once. Sequenced: PBMCs or a T cell subset sorted from them (not recorded which). These receptors all stem from an adult woman who had mild COVID-19 (a few samples of this study predate the infection). Cell type and time point are not known. Each CDR3 is given with its conserved first and last residue. The order of the fields is J gene, V gene, clone size, D gene, CDR3 DNA, CDR3 protein. The D gene is left open where the match is weak. Clone size is shown for a subset of rows, as once, few, many or a class of expanded clone.

j_gene: TRBJ2-7; v_gene: TRBV3-1; abundance: .; d_gene: TRBD2; CDR3nt: TGTGCCAGCAGCTTACAGACTAGCGGGGGCGAGCAGTACTTC; CDR3aa: CASSLQTSGGEQYF
j_gene: TRBJ2-1; v_gene: TRBV29-1; abundance: few; d_gene: TRBD2; CDR3nt: TGCAGCGCAACTAGCGGGTCCACCTACAATGAGCAGTTCTTC; CDR3aa: CSATSGSTYNEQFF
j_gene: TRBJ1-1; v_gene: TRBV5-4; abundance: .; d_gene: TRBD1; CDR3nt: TGTGCCAGCAGCAAGGGACAGGGCCGGTTAATAACTGAAGCTTTCTTT; CDR3aa: CASSKGQGRLITEAFF
j_gene: TRBJ2-3; v_gene: TRBV5-1; abundance: few; d_gene: TRBD1; CDR3nt: TGCGCCAGCAGCACAGGGGTAACCGGGGTAGATACGCAGTATTTT; CDR3aa: CASSTGVTGVDTQYF
j_gene: TRBJ2-6; v_gene: TRBV9; abundance: .; d_gene: .; CDR3nt: TGTGCCAGCAGCGCTTCCGGGACACCGCGGGCCAACGTCCTGACTTTC; CDR3aa: CASSASGTPRANVLTF
j_gene: TRBJ1-1; v_gene: TRBV27; abundance: few; d_gene: .; CDR3nt: TGTGCCAGCAGTCTTGGGAGGGAGGCTGAAGCTTTCTTT; CDR3aa: CASSLGREAEAFF
j_gene: TRBJ2-1; v_gene: TRBV7-9; abundance: .; d_gene: TRBD2; CDR3nt: TGTGCCAGCAGCTTAGGTCCAGCGGGGTTTTTCTTC; CDR3aa: CASSLGPAGFFF
j_gene: TRBJ1-6; v_gene: TRBV7-3; abundance: .; d_gene: .; CDR3nt: TGTGCCAGCAGCTCCGGTCCGAGACTGAATAATTCACCCCTCCACTTT; CDR3aa: CASSSGPRLNNSPLHF
j_gene: TRBJ2-2; v_gene: TRBV20-1; abundance: few; d_gene: TRBD2; CDR3nt: TGCAGTGCTAGTAGCGGGGCGGGCGGGGAGCTGTTTTTT; CDR3aa: CSASSGAGGELFF
j_gene: TRBJ1-6; v_gene: TRBV6-1; abundance: .; d_gene: .; CDR3nt: TGTGCCAGCAAAGATCAGATTAATTCACCCCTCCACTTT; CDR3aa: CASKDQINSPLHF
j_gene: TRBJ2-7; v_gene: TRBV6-2/TRBV6-3; abundance: .; d_gene: TRBD1; CDR3nt: TGTGCCAGCAGCCCGTCTGCCGGGACAGGGATATACGAGCAGTACTTC; CDR3aa: CASSPSAGTGIYEQYF
j_gene: TRBJ2-1; v_gene: TRBV24-1; abundance: .; d_gene: TRBD1; CDR3nt: TGTGCCACCAGAGGGACAGTTAGTCGGAATGAGCAGTTCTTC; CDR3aa: CATRGTVSRNEQFF
j_gene: TRBJ2-1; v_gene: TRBV5-1; abundance: .; d_gene: TRBD2; CDR3nt: TGCGCCAGCAGTCCCCTCGGACTAGCGGATGGGAATGAGCAGTTCTTC; CDR3aa: CASSPLGLADGNEQFF
j_gene: TRBJ2-6; v_gene: TRBV10-3; abundance: few; d_gene: .; CDR3nt: TGTGCCATCAGTGACCTCCAATTAGCCGCTGGGGCCAACGTCCTGACTTTC; CDR3aa: CAISDLQLAAGANVLTF
j_gene: TRBJ1-1; v_gene: TRBV12-3/TRBV12-4; abundance: .; d_gene: TRBD1; CDR3nt: TGTGCCAGTAAGGACCCTTTCAGGGGGGGGACGGAAGCTTTCTTT; CDR3aa: CASKDPFRGGTEAFF
j_gene: TRBJ2-4; v_gene: TRBV2; abundance: .; d_gene: .; CDR3nt: TGTGCCAGCAGTTTCTCAGGGAACATTCAGTACTTC; CDR3aa: CASSFSGNIQYF
j_gene: TRBJ1-3; v_gene: TRBV6-1; abundance: .; d_gene: TRBD1; CDR3nt: TGTGCCAGCAGTTCACAGACAGGGTCGCGAAACACCATATATTTT; CDR3aa: CASSSQTGSRNTIYF
j_gene: TRBJ2-1; v_gene: TRBV7-8; abundance: few; d_gene: .; CDR3nt: TGTGCCAGCAGCTTAGGTGTCGGGGGGCGCGGCTACAATGAGCAGTTCTTC; CDR3aa: CASSLGVGGRGYNEQFF
j_gene: TRBJ2-7; v_gene: TRBV2; abundance: few; d_gene: TRBD1; CDR3nt: TGTGCCAGCAGTGAGGGACAGGGTTATTCCTACGAGCAGTACTTC; CDR3aa: CASSEGQGYSYEQYF
j_gene: TRBJ1-6; v_gene: TRBV5-1; abundance: many; d_gene: .; CDR3nt: TGCGCCAGCCGAGAGAACTCCTATAATTCACCCCTCCACTTT; CDR3aa: CASRENSYNSPLHF
j_gene: TRBJ1-1; v_gene: TRBV7-3; abundance: once; d_gene: .; CDR3nt: TGTGCCAGCAGCATCGATCGGGGGCAGAACACTGAAGCTTTCTTT; CDR3aa: CASSIDRGQNTEAFF
j_gene: TRBJ2-3; v_gene: TRBV12-3/TRBV12-4; abundance: few; d_gene: TRBD2; CDR3nt: TGTGCCAGCAGTTACGCGGGAGCAAGGGATACGCAGTATTTT; CDR3aa: CASSYAGARDTQYF
j_gene: TRBJ1-1; v_gene: TRBV12-3/TRBV12-4; abundance: .; d_gene: .; CDR3nt: TGTGCCAGCAGTTTTCATGGGGGAGGCACTGAAGCTTTCTTT; CDR3aa: CASSFHGGGTEAFF
j_gene: TRBJ1-1; v_gene: TRBV20-1; abundance: few; d_gene: .; CDR3nt: TGCAGTGCTAGGAAGGACACTGAAGCTTTCTTT; CDR3aa: CSARKDTEAFF
j_gene: TRBJ2-5; v_gene: TRBV18; abundance: few; d_gene: .; CDR3nt: TGTGCCAGCTCACCATCGACATCGGGAGAGACCCAGTACTTC; CDR3aa: CASSPSTSGETQYF
j_gene: TRBJ2-3; v_gene: TRBV15; abundance: .; d_gene: .; CDR3nt: TGTGCCACCTCTGGGTCAGCCGATACGCAGTATTTT; CDR3aa: CATSGSADTQYF
j_gene: TRBJ2-5; v_gene: TRBV2; abundance: few; d_gene: .; CDR3nt: TGTGCCACCACGGGACCCCAAGAGACCCAGTACTTC; CDR3aa: CATTGPQETQYF
j_gene: TRBJ2-3; v_gene: TRBV4-2; abundance: few; d_gene: .; CDR3nt: TGTGCCAGCAGCCCCCGAAGGGCGGATACGCAGTATTTT; CDR3aa: CASSPRRADTQYF
j_gene: TRBJ2-7; v_gene: TRBV7-3; abundance: few; d_gene: TRBD2; CDR3nt: TGTGCCAGCAGCTTAATAGGTCGGACTAGCGGTCGTTCCTACGAGCAGTACTTC; CDR3aa: CASSLIGRTSGRSYEQYF
j_gene: TRBJ2-3; v_gene: TRBV25-1; abundance: few; d_gene: .; CDR3nt: TGTGCCAGCAGTGAATGGGGGGCCGCAGATACGCAGTATTTT; CDR3aa: CASSEWGAADTQYF
j_gene: TRBJ1-2; v_gene: TRBV7-9; abundance: few; d_gene: .; CDR3nt: TGTGCCAGCAGCTCGACACCCACACCTTATGGCTACACCTTC; CDR3aa: CASSSTPTPYGYTF
j_gene: TRBJ2-3; v_gene: TRBV30; abundance: .; d_gene: .; CDR3nt: TGTGCCTGGAGTACACTCCATAGGCGGCCCCACACAGATACGCAGTATTTT; CDR3aa: CAWSTLHRRPHTDTQYF
j_gene: TRBJ1-1; v_gene: TRBV29-1; abundance: few; d_gene: TRBD1; CDR3nt: TGCAGCGTTCGACAGGGAGGAGACACTGAAGCTTTCTTT; CDR3aa: CSVRQGGDTEAFF
j_gene: TRBJ2-7; v_gene: TRBV2; abundance: few; d_gene: TRBD2; CDR3nt: TGTGCCAGCAGTATCTCTTCCGGGCTAGCGGGAGTCCACGAGCAGTACTTC; CDR3aa: CASSISSGLAGVHEQYF
j_gene: TRBJ1-4; v_gene: TRBV6-5; abundance: .; d_gene: .; CDR3nt: TGTGCCAGCAGTTACTCGAGCCAAGGCTGGCAGGGCGAAAGGGAAAAACTGTTTTTT; CDR3aa: CASSYSSQGWQGEREKLFF
j_gene: TRBJ1-5; v_gene: TRBV12-3/TRBV12-4; abundance: few; d_gene: .; CDR3nt: TGTGCCAGCAGCAGACAACCCATGGAGCCCCAGCATTTT; CDR3aa: CASSRQPMEPQHF
j_gene: TRBJ2-7; v_gene: TRBV9; abundance: few; d_gene: .; CDR3nt: TGTGCCAGCAGCGTAACGACGGACAGCAGCTCCTACGAGCAGTACTTC; CDR3aa: CASSVTTDSSSYEQYF
j_gene: TRBJ2-2; v_gene: TRBV5-1; abundance: .; d_gene: .; CDR3nt: TGCGCCAGCAGCTTTAATACAGGGATCGACACCGGGGAGCTGTTTTTT; CDR3aa: CASSFNTGIDTGELFF
j_gene: TRBJ2-7; v_gene: TRBV7-3; abundance: .; d_gene: TRBD2; CDR3nt: TGTGCCAGCAGCCCGACTAGCGTTTGGAACGAGCAGTACTTC; CDR3aa: CASSPTSVWNEQYF
j_gene: TRBJ1-1; v_gene: TRBV7-2; abundance: .; d_gene: .; CDR3nt: TGTGCCAGCAGCTTAGGCGGGGGCACTCGGGTCACTGAAGCTTTCTTT; CDR3aa: CASSLGGGTRVTEAFF
j_gene: TRBJ2-7; v_gene: TRBV7-9; abundance: .; d_gene: TRBD1; CDR3nt: TGTGCCAGCAGCCGTATCTCCGGGACAGGCTACTACGAGCAGTACTTC; CDR3aa: CASSRISGTGYYEQYF
j_gene: TRBJ2-1; v_gene: TRBV7-3; abundance: .; d_gene: TRBD2; CDR3nt: TGTGCCAGCAGCCCGGGACTAGCGCTAAATGAGCAGTTCTTC; CDR3aa: CASSPGLALNEQFF
j_gene: TRBJ1-2; v_gene: TRBV6-5; abundance: .; d_gene: TRBD1; CDR3nt: TGTGCCAGCAGAAAGCAGGGGGCCTGGGGTGGCTACACCTTC; CDR3aa: CASRKQGAWGGYTF
j_gene: TRBJ2-2; v_gene: TRBV30; abundance: few; d_gene: .; CDR3nt: TGTGCCTGGAGTGTAGGTCTGGGGAGCACCGGGGAGCTGTTTTTT; CDR3aa: CAWSVGLGSTGELFF
j_gene: TRBJ2-3; v_gene: TRBV6-2/TRBV6-3; abundance: .; d_gene: TRBD2; CDR3nt: TGTGCCAGCAGTTACCTAACTAGCGGCACAGATACGCAGTATTTT; CDR3aa: CASSYLTSGTDTQYF
j_gene: TRBJ2-2; v_gene: TRBV7-3; abundance: .; d_gene: .; CDR3nt: TGTGCCAGCAGCACACAGGGAGGCACCGGGGAGCTGTTTTTT; CDR3aa: CASSTQGGTGELFF
j_gene: TRBJ2-1; v_gene: TRBV18; abundance: .; d_gene: TRBD2; CDR3nt: TGTGCCAGCTCCCCCGTCGGGGGGTTCAACAATGAGCAGTTCTTC; CDR3aa: CASSPVGGFNNEQFF
j_gene: TRBJ2-7; v_gene: TRBV24-1; abundance: .; d_gene: TRBD1; CDR3nt: TGTGCCACCAGTGACCGGGACAGGGCTTCCTACGAGCAGTACTTC; CDR3aa: CATSDRDRASYEQYF
j_gene: TRBJ2-5; v_gene: TRBV6-5; abundance: few; d_gene: .; CDR3nt: TGTGCCAGCAGTTACTCGCAGAGTCGGAAAAAGACCCAGTACTTC; CDR3aa: CASSYSQSRKKTQYF
j_gene: TRBJ2-5; v_gene: TRBV5-6; abundance: few; d_gene: TRBD2; CDR3nt: TGTGCCAGCAGCTTTTGTGCGGGGGGCCAAGAGACCCAGTACTTC; CDR3aa: CASSFCAGGQETQYF
j_gene: TRBJ2-1; v_gene: TRBV6-5; abundance: few; d_gene: TRBD1; CDR3nt: TGTGCCAGCAGTGGTCGGGCAGGGGGCTTAGGCAATGAGCAGTTCTTC; CDR3aa: CASSGRAGGLGNEQFF
j_gene: TRBJ2-7; v_gene: TRBV5-1; abundance: .; d_gene: .; CDR3nt: TGCGCCAGCAGCTTCCGGGACCCAGATTACGAGCAGTACTTC; CDR3aa: CASSFRDPDYEQYF
j_gene: TRBJ2-7; v_gene: TRBV18; abundance: .; d_gene: .; CDR3nt: TGTGCCAGCTCAGGGGCCGGTTTTTCCTACGAGCAGTACTTC; CDR3aa: CASSGAGFSYEQYF
j_gene: TRBJ2-3; v_gene: TRBV6-5; abundance: .; d_gene: TRBD2; CDR3nt: TGTGCCAGCAGTTACTCGGAATGGGCGGGGAGGGCTTTT; CDR3aa: CASSYSEWAGRAF
j_gene: TRBJ2-5; v_gene: TRBV6-6; abundance: few; d_gene: .; CDR3nt: TGTGCCAGCAGTTTGCAATCTCGGAAGCTTCGAGAGACCCAGTACTTC; CDR3aa: CASSLQSRKLRETQYF
j_gene: TRBJ2-1; v_gene: TRBV29-1; abundance: many; d_gene: TRBD2; CDR3nt: TGCAGCGTTGAAGCCAGGGAGGGGTACGATGAGCAGTTCTTC; CDR3aa: CSVEAREGYDEQFF
j_gene: TRBJ1-5; v_gene: TRBV29-1; abundance: .; d_gene: TRBD1; CDR3nt: TGCAGCGTTGGCGGACAGGGGAATCAGCCCCAGCATTTT; CDR3aa: CSVGGQGNQPQHF